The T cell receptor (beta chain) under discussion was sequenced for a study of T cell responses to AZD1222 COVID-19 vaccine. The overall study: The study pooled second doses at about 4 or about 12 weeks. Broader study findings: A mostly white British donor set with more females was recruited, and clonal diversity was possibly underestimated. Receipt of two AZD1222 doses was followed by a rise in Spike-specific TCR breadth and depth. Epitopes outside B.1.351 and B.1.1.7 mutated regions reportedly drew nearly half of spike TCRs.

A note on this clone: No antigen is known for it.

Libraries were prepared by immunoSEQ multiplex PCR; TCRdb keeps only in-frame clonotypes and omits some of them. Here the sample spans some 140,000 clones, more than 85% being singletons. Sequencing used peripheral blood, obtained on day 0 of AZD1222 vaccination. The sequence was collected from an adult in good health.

The CDR3 coding sequence is TGTGCCAGCAGTTCAGGAGGAGAGGGCACCGGGGAGCTGTTTTTT. Amino acids: CASSSGGEGTGELFF. The genes are TRBV28 and TRBJ2-2, with a tentative D call TRBD2 (5 bases). Deletions cut 4 bases from V and 4 bases from J, with 13 bases between. This CDR3 region has 15 residues. CDR1 MDHEN and CDR2 SYDVKM come from the germline V gene. The full variable domain, completed using reference TRBV28 and TRBJ2-2, is DVKVTQSSRYLVKRTGEKVFLECVQDMDHENMFWYRQDPGLGLRLIYFSYDVKMKEKGDIPEGYSVSREKKERFSLILESASTNQTSMYLCASSSGGEGTGELFFGEGSRLTVL.